These 15 T cell receptor beta chains were sequenced from one sample in a study of read filtering for tumor transcriptome and immune sequencing. Molecular barcoded adaptors covering alpha/delta and beta/gamma chains were used on 400 ng RNA. From the reads, TCRdb called clonotypes with MiXCR, one entry per CDR3 protein. The sample shows approximately 6,300 distinct CDR3 sequences, 23% of them seen only once. What was sequenced was a population of CD138-negative cells sorted from bone marrow. Receptors were obtained from a donor aged 40 or older with multiple myeloma.

This clonotype was counted ten times or more. The chain has TRBV19 and TRBJ2-3, with D maybe TRBD2 (5 bases). The CDR3 consists of 14 residues. Trimming took off 3 bases at V and 5 bases at J, with 12 bases between the two ends. The germline V gene encodes CDR1 LNHDA and CDR2 SQIVND (reference sequence). The CDR3 sequence: CASSIGVEGDTQYF. The CDR3 nucleotides read TGTGCCAGTAGTATCGGGGTCGAGGGAGATACGCAGTATTTT.

This clonotype was recorded many times. V usage is TRBV7-2 and J usage is TRBJ1-1; D remains unclear. The CDR3 spans 13 residues. V was trimmed by 5 bases and J by 0 bases, leaving 7 bases between them. Germline V gives CDR1 SGHTA, CDR2 FQGNSA. The DNA for the CDR3 is TGTGCCAGCAGCGCCTTGATGAACACTGAAGCTTTCTTT. Protein sequence: CASSALMNTEAFF.

This clonotype was recorded at least ten times. This chain joins TRBV29-1 and TRBJ2-7; TRBD2 matches at 8 bases. The CDR3 is 12 amino acids. With V trimmed by 5 bases and J by 7 bases, 7 bases remained unmatched. Germline loops: CDR1 SQVTM, CDR2 ANQGSEA. The CDR3, as DNA: TGCAGCGTTAACGGGAGGGCCGAAGAGCAGTACTTC. Translation: CSVNGRAEEQYF.

This sequence joins TRBV6-6 and TRBJ2-2; no reliable D call. The CDR3 has 12 residues. The V end was cut by 5 bases, the J end by 6 bases, with 7 bases between. Germline V gene lookup returns CDR1 MNHNY and CDR2 SVGAGI (reference sequence). DNA for the CDR3: TGTGCCAGCAGTCCGACGGCCGGGGAGCTGTTTTTT. This encodes CASSPTAGELFF.

To note about this clonotype: The conserved phenylalanine or tryptophan is not found at the CDR3 terminus, so this likely reflects a read error. The chain couples TRBV6-5 to TRBJ2-5; D may be TRBD2 (6 bases). The CDR3 covers 14 residues. In germline, CDR1 is MNHEY, CDR2 SVGAGI. CDR3 coding DNA: TGTGCCAGCAGAAGCAGCGGGTTAGGAGAGGCCCAGTACTAC. Translating it yields CASRSSGLGEAQYY.

This clonotype was seen repeatedly, ten times or more. This chain joins TRBV11-2 and TRBJ2-7; D is uncertain. Germline V gene lookup returns CDR1 SGHAT and CDR2 FQNNGV. The CDR3 loop spans 13 amino acids. Between the trimmed V and J ends, which lost 3 bases and 2 bases, there was a span of 8 bases. The CDR3 here is CASSFDSTYEQYF. The CDR3 DNA sequence: TGTGCCAGCAGCTTCGACTCCACCTACGAGCAGTACTTC. Supplemented by reference TRBV11-2 and TRBJ2-7, the full variable domain reads EAGVAQSPRYKIIEKRQSVAFWCNPISGHATLYWYQQILGQGPKLLIQFQNNGVVDDSQLPKDRFSAERLKGVDSTLKIQPAKLEDSAVYLCASSFDSTYEQYFGPGTRLTVT.

This clonotype was observed at least ten times. The chain recombines TRBV5-5 with TRBJ1-2, with a tentative D call TRBD1 (5 bases). Trimming took 2 bases from V and 3 from J, leaving 11 bases between them. The CDR3 is 14 residues long. Germline V lookup: CDR1 SGHKS, CDR2 YYEKEE (reference sequence). CDR3 in DNA: TGTGCCAGCAGCTTCAGGGTAGTTGACTATGGCTACACCTTC. Translated: CASSFRVVDYGYTF.

This clonotype came up many times. The J gene is TRBJ2-1, the V gene TRBV2; no reliable D call. The germline V and J ends were trimmed by 7 bases and 0 bases, with 13 bases remaining between them. The germline gives CDR1 SNHLY, CDR2 FYNNEI. This CDR3 has 15 amino acids. The CDR3 spells CASTLLGSSYNEQFF. The CDR3 DNA sequence: TGTGCCAGCACCCTCCTCGGAAGCTCCTACAATGAGCAGTTCTTC.

The table lists this clonotype with many counts. This chain joins TRBV30 and TRBJ2-3; no definite D call. Germline lookup yields CDR1 GTSNPN and CDR2 SVGIG (reference sequence). V lost 2 bases and J lost 9, with 12 bases in between. The CDR3 runs to 12 residues. CDR3 nucleotide sequence: TGTGCCTGGAGTAGTTCTAGTGACACGCAGTATTTT. It specifies CAWSSSSDTQYF.

This clonotype was seen many times. DNA of the CDR3: TGTGCCAGCAGCGTAGCTGCGGGGCAAGGGGCCAACGTCCTGACTTTC. Its protein product is CASSVAAGQGANVLTF. This chain uses TRBV9 with TRBJ2-6; D may be TRBD2 (6 bases). The CDR3 is 16 residues long. Germline lookup yields CDR1 SGDLS and CDR2 YYNGEE. V lost 0 bases to trimming and J lost 4 bases, with 11 bases between them.

This clonotype was observed at least ten times. The chain uses TRBV25-1 and TRBJ1-1; weak D call: TRBD1 (5 bases). V lost 1 base to trimming and J lost 3 bases, with 15 bases between them. Germline CDR1 and CDR2: MGHDK and SYGVNS. The CDR3 spans 16 residues. The CDR3 DNA is TGTGCCAGCAGTGAATTTGGGGTCAGAGGGGACACTGAAGCTTTCTTT. Protein sequence: CASSEFGVRGDTEAFF.

This clonotype was observed at least ten times. The rearrangement uses TRBV29-1 and TRBJ2-7, with 12 positions matching TRBD2. The CDR3 runs 14 residues. Germline V lookup: CDR1 SQVTM, CDR2 ANQGSEA. Trimming cost V 4 bases and J 4 bases; bases outside gene matches: 5. The CDR3 sequence: CSVGLGLAGYEQYF. The CDR3 nucleotides are TGCAGCGTTGGACTGGGACTAGCGGGTTACGAGCAGTACTTC.

This clonotype was recorded many times. This chain joins TRBV7-2 and TRBJ2-3, with 7 bases lining up with TRBD2. The CDR3 is 15 residues long. V lost 0 bases and J lost 2; bases outside the gene matches: 2. CDR1 and CDR2 from the germline V gene are SGHTA and FQGNSA. CDR3: CASSLASGNTDTQYF. The CDR3 nucleotides read TGTGCCAGCAGCTTAGCCAGCGGGAACACAGATACGCAGTATTTT. The variable domain in full, with the rest retrieved from reference TRBV7-2 and TRBJ2-3, is GAGVSQSPSNKVTEKGKDVELRCDPISGHTALYWYRQSLGQGLEFLIYFQGNSAPDKSGLPSDRFSAERTGGSVSTLTIQRTQQEDSAVYLCASSLASGNTDTQYFGPGTRLTVL.

Of note for this clonotype: It differs at one base from a far larger clone, so likely a read error. V and J are TRBV6-1 and TRBJ2-1; D could derive from TRBD1 or TRBD2 (5 bases each). Trimming removed 5 bases at V and 0 bases at J, with 11 bases between. The CDR3 loop spans 15 amino acids. Germline loops: CDR1 MNHNS, CDR2 SASEGT. The CDR3: CASSSWGTSYNEQFF. The CDR3, as DNA: TGTGCCAGCAGTTCCTGGGGGACCTCCTACAATGAGCAGTTCTTC.

This clonotype was counted at least ten times. The genes are TRBV7-2 and TRBJ1-2; TRBD1 agrees at 7 bases. Germline V lookup: CDR1 SGHTA, CDR2 FQGNSA. The trim removed 5 bases at V and 2 bases at J, leaving 2 bases unmatched. This CDR3 region has 13 residues. The CDR3 DNA reads TGTGCCAGCAGCGTACAGGGGAACTATGGCTACACCTTC. Its translation: CASSVQGNYGYTF.